At least ten counts were recorded for the clone carrying this T cell receptor beta chain. Its antigen is not identified. The time point here: patch test 2, 6 weeks after DPC sensitization. Sample treatment: therapeutic diphenylcyclopropenone sensitization with weekly scalp DPC. Investigators collected blood before applying each patch test. Sequencing started from total RNA isolated from unfractionated whole blood. With 3 bases clipped from V and 4 bases from J, the junction kept 11 bases outside the gene matches. The germline V gene has CDR1 SEHNR and CDR2 FQNEAQ (reference sequence). This CDR3 is 17 amino acids long. Methods used by the authors: The number of TCRs in each sample had a median of roughly 100,000 and spanned about 20,000 to 690,600. TCRdb called the RACE reads again in MiXCR, with one record for every CDR3 protein. The V and J calls, along with clone size, are taken from TCRdb and not from the paper's own processing. The sample lists about 84,000 distinct CDR3 sequences, 10% occurring once.

This sample was taken from a study of human T cells and chemical hapten exposure. General study points: Expanded TCRs clustered into significantly more large CDR3 similarity groups than controls, the analysis revealed.

The input for sequencing was whole blood, taken in connection with sensitization to the hapten diphenylcyclopropenone (DPC). The chain joins TRBV7-9 to TRBJ2-7; 11 positions agree with TRBD2. This TCR came from a woman aged 45-65 years with alopecia areata. Some clones in this sample may be carry-over from other donors' samples. CDR3 nucleotide sequence: TGTGCCAGCAGCTTTCGGGTTGCAGGACTAGCGGGTTACGAGCAGTACTTC. Amino acids: CASSFRVAGLAGYEQYF.